The 8 T cell receptor beta chains below come from one sample, sequenced in a study of blood T cell repertoires in COVID-19. Some clones are missing from TCRdb's copy, which holds only in-frame ones; the method was immunoSEQ multiplex PCR. The sample includes about 100,000 clones, around four fifths of them seen just once. The specimen was peripheral blood. The receptor source for this set is a man in his fifties with active or convalescent COVID-19.

The chain links TRBV19 to TRBJ1-5; D is ambiguous. The CDR3 totals 16 residues. V shed 3 bases and J shed 4 bases, with 16 bases lying between them. The germline CDR1 and CDR2 sequences are LNHDA and SQIVND (reference sequence). The CDR3 region is CASSIGHRSSNQPQHF. CDR3 DNA sequence: TGTGCCAGTAGTATTGGGCACAGAAGTTCAAATCAGCCCCAGCATTTT.

The chain combines TRBV9 with TRBJ2-1; TRBD2 matches at 8 bases. After removal of 0 bases from V and 4 bases from J, the junction contained 6 bases not matched to a gene. The CDR3 length is 16 residues. Germline loops: CDR1 SGDLS, CDR2 YYNGEE. The CDR3 DNA reads TGTGCCAGCAGCGTAGCCGGGACTAGTCTTTACAATGAGCAGTTCTTC. Its translation: CASSVAGTSLYNEQFF.

The rearrangement links TRBV28 to TRBJ1-4; TRBD1 matches 11 bases. CDR3 length: 14 residues. CDR1 and CDR2 from the germline V gene are MDHEN and SYDVKM. After removal of 5 bases from V and 8 bases from J, the junction contained 4 bases not matched to a gene. The CDR3 sequence is CASSRTGGREKLFF. CDR3 nucleotide sequence: TGTGCCAGCAGTCGGACAGGGGGCCGAGAAAAACTGTTTTTT.

CDR3 loop: CASSPQGLAGNTIYF. CDR3 DNA: TGTGCCAGCAGCCCCCAGGGGCTTGCTGGAAACACCATATATTTT. The chain is built from TRBV6-5 and TRBJ1-3; tentatively, D is TRBD1 (6 bases). Deletions cut 6 bases from V and 2 bases from J, with 14 bases between. The CDR3 runs to 15 residues. Germline CDR1 reads MNHEY; CDR2 reads SVGAGI.

The CDR3 sequence is CASSPRGRAGIQYF. CDR3 in DNA: TGTGCCAGCTCACCCCGGGGAAGGGCCGGCATTCAGTACTTC. The chain couples TRBV18 to TRBJ2-4, with a weak D call TRBD2 (5 bases). The V end lost 3 bases, the J end lost 9 bases, and 15 bases lay between the germline ends. The CDR3 length is 14 residues. Per germline, CDR1 KGHSH and CDR2 LQKENI.

The rearrangement links TRBV11-3 to TRBJ2-1; perhaps TRBD2 as D (5 bases). The V gene lost 5 bases and the J gene lost 1 base, with 9 bases spanning the gap. Germline V gene data show CDR1 as SGHNT and CDR2 as YENEEA. The CDR3 spans 14 residues. The CDR3 loop is CASSPSRSYNEQFF. The DNA for the CDR3 is TGTGCCAGCAGCCCTAGCCGTTCCTACAATGAGCAGTTCTTC. The full variable domain, rest sourced from reference TRBV11-3 and TRBJ2-1, is EAGVVQSPRYKIIEKKQPVAFWCNPISGHNTLYWYLQNLGQGPELLIRYENEEAVDDSQLPKDRFSAERLKGVDSTLKIQPAELGDSAVYLCASSPSRSYNEQFFGPGTRLTVL.

The rearrangement uses TRBV20-1 and TRBJ1-5, with D perhaps TRBD1 (5 bases). CDR1 and CDR2 (germline): DFQATT, SNEGSKA (reference sequence). With 3 bases removed from V and 5 bases from J, the gap between germline ends came to 11 bases. This CDR3 contains 13 residues. CDR3 sequence: CSASGRDYQPQHF. DNA for the CDR3: TGCAGTGCTAGTGGCAGGGATTATCAGCCCCAGCATTTT.

This chain connects TRBV19 to TRBJ2-2, with 9 positions matching TRBD1. The CDR3 is made up of 16 amino acids. V was clipped by 7 bases and J by 3 bases; unmatched bases: 9. Germline CDR1 LNHDA, CDR2 SQIVND (reference sequence). The CDR3 DNA reads as TGTGCCAGTACCCTTCCGGGACAGGGATACACCGGGGAGCTGTTTTTT. Translation: CASTLPGQGYTGELFF.